A selection of T cell receptor beta chains follows, all from one sample in a study of blood T cell repertoires in COVID-19. Generated by immunoSEQ multiplex PCR, the TCRdb table keeps only in-frame clones and is missing some. The table has 150,000 to 200,000 clones, 78% seen once. Sequenced: peripheral blood. The receptors originated from an elderly woman with acute or convalescent COVID-19. CDR3s include the opening cysteine and the closing phenylalanine or tryptophan. A D gene is named only where the DNA matches it firmly. Clone size appears in some rows only: once, few, many, or a class for an expanded clone.

abundance,len,d_gene,v_gene,j_gene,CDR3nt,CDR3aa
NA,14,NA,TRBV5-1,TRBJ2-5,TGCGCCAGCAGCCTGGTGGGGGGCCAAGAGACCCAGTACTTC,CASSLVGGQETQYF
NA,16,TRBD1,TRBV4-1,TRBJ1-4,TGCGCCAGCAGCCCCCTAGGAGGACAGGCTAGCGAAAAACTGTTTTTT,CASSPLGGQASEKLFF
few,15,TRBD2,TRBV6-5,TRBJ2-1,TGTGCCAGCAGTTACGGCGGGGGGGCAAGGAATGAGCAGTTCTTC,CASSYGGGARNEQFF
NA,13,NA,TRBV30,TRBJ1-1,TGTGCCTGGAGTCCACGGGGGATTCTGGGTTTTATCTTT,CAWSPRGILGFIF
NA,14,NA,TRBV3-1/TRBV3-2,TRBJ1-1,TGTGCCAGCAGCCAAGATGGAGCTAACACTGAAGCTTTCTTT,CASSQDGANTEAFF
once,15,NA,TRBV7-9,TRBJ1-2,TGTGCCACCCAGGGTACGGCAGGTATAAACTATGGCTACACCTTC,CATQGTAGINYGYTF
NA,13,TRBD1,TRBV12-3/TRBV12-4,TRBJ1-1,TGTGCCAGCAGGCCGACAGGGAGCACTGAAGCTTTCTTT,CASRPTGSTEAFF
NA,14,NA,TRBV14,TRBJ2-2,TGTGCCAGCAGCCTTCAGGGCCCACCCGGGGAGCTGTTTTTT,CASSLQGPPGELFF
few,12,TRBD2,TRBV30,TRBJ2-1,TGTGCTCGAGGACTAGCCTACAATGAGCAGTTCTTC,CARGLAYNEQFF
NA,16,TRBD1,TRBV11-2,TRBJ1-2,TGTGCCAGCAGCTCCCTCTCGACAGGGGGGGAATATGGCTACACCTTC,CASSSLSTGGEYGYTF
NA,14,TRBD1,TRBV10-1,TRBJ2-7,TGCGCCAGCAGTGGGGGGACAGGGGGCGACGAGCAGTACTTC,CASSGGTGGDEQYF
NA,17,TRBD1,TRBV18,TRBJ1-3,TGTGCCAGCTCACCATCGGGACAGGGTGTTTCTGGAAACACCATATATTTT,CASSPSGQGVSGNTIYF
NA,14,NA,TRBV5-1,TRBJ2-7,TGCGCCAGCAGCTTACAGGGTTACTCCTACGAGCAGTACTTC,CASSLQGYSYEQYF
NA,13,TRBD2,TRBV3-1/TRBV3-2,TRBJ2-7,TGTGCCAGCAGCCGGGGGGGATCATACGAGCAGTACTTC,CASSRGGSYEQYF
NA,14,TRBD1,TRBV24-1,TRBJ2-2,TGTGCCACCCAGGGACAGCGGAACACCGGGGAGCTGTTTTTT,CATQGQRNTGELFF
NA,13,TRBD1,TRBV28,TRBJ1-2,TGTGCCAGCAGGCTGACAGGGTACTATGGCTACACCTTC,CASRLTGYYGYTF
NA,14,TRBD2,TRBV10-1,TRBJ2-3,TGCGCCAGCAGTGCCGGCGGGGGGGCAGATACGCAGTATTTT,CASSAGGGADTQYF
NA,16,TRBD2,TRBV5-6,TRBJ2-3,TGTGCCAGCAGCTTGCGGACTAGCGGGCCATCGGATACGCAGTATTTT,CASSLRTSGPSDTQYF
NA,18,TRBD2,TRBV7-2,TRBJ2-5,TGTGCCAGCAGCCACGGACTAGCGGGGGGGGCATTAAGAGAGACCCAGTACTTC,CASSHGLAGGALRETQYF
NA,16,NA,TRBV7-9,TRBJ1-1,TGTGCCAGCAGCCCGCGGGGGGGGGCGGAGAACACTGAAGCTTTCTTT,CASSPRGGAENTEAFF
NA,14,NA,TRBV9,TRBJ2-3,TGTGCCAGCAGCGTAGATTCGACTACCGATACGCAGTATTTT,CASSVDSTTDTQYF
NA,13,NA,TRBV27,TRBJ2-7,TGTGCCAGCAGACAGCTTGACCTCTACGAGCAGTACTTC,CASRQLDLYEQYF
NA,17,TRBD2,TRBV15,TRBJ2-5,TGTGCCACCAGCAGTCCTAGCGGGGGTCTTCACAAAGAGACCCAGTACTTC,CATSSPSGGLHKETQYF
NA,11,NA,TRBV28,TRBJ1-2,TGTGCCAGCATTACTAACTATGGCTACACCTTC,CASITNYGYTF
NA,13,NA,TRBV28,TRBJ1-1,TGTGCCAGCAACGGCGGCCCCGTCACTGAAGCTTTCTTT,CASNGGPVTEAFF
NA,13,NA,TRBV30,TRBJ2-2,TGTGCCTGGAGTGAACAGAACACCGGGGAGCTGTTTTTT,CAWSEQNTGELFF
NA,17,TRBD1,TRBV11-2,TRBJ1-2,TGTGCCAGCAGCTCCCTCAGGGGGGCGGACAGTAACTATGGCTACACCTTC,CASSSLRGADSNYGYTF
few,16,TRBD1,TRBV27,TRBJ1-4,TGTGCCAGCAGTTTATCACAGGGACAGGGAAGAGAAAAACTGTTTTTT,CASSLSQGQGREKLFF
NA,14,TRBD1,TRBV12-5,TRBJ2-3,TGTGCTAGTGTCCAACAGGGGCTGGCAGATACGCAGTATTTT,CASVQQGLADTQYF
NA,14,NA,TRBV5-1,TRBJ2-3,TGCGCCAGCAGCTTCGGGTCGGGAGAGGATACGCAGTATTTT,CASSFGSGEDTQYF
NA,14,NA,TRBV5-4,TRBJ1-2,TGTGCCAGCAGCTTACAGGGTCACCCAGAGGGCTACACCTTC,CASSLQGHPEGYTF
NA,15,TRBD1,TRBV18,TRBJ1-1,TGTGCCAGCTCACCCCGGGGACAGGAAAATACTGAAGCTTTCTTT,CASSPRGQENTEAFF
NA,13,TRBD2,TRBV4-1,TRBJ2-4,TGCGCCAGCAGCCGGGGGGGAACAAACATTCAGTACTTC,CASSRGGTNIQYF
NA,15,TRBD1,TRBV4-1,TRBJ1-6,TGCGCCAGCAGCCAACAATTGACAGGGCCATTAGCCCTCCACTTT,CASSQQLTGPLALHF
NA,13,NA,TRBV12-3/TRBV12-4,TRBJ1-2,TGTGCCAGCAGCCAGACCCGGGTGGAAGGCTACACCTTC,CASSQTRVEGYTF
NA,15,TRBD2,TRBV5-1,TRBJ2-5,TGCGCCAGCAGCTGGGGGAGCGGGAGGGTGGAGACCCAGTACTTC,CASSWGSGRVETQYF
NA,14,NA,TRBV7-9,TRBJ2-7,TGTGCCAGCAGCCGTTCAGGGGACGGCTACGAGCAGTACTTC,CASSRSGDGYEQYF
few,19,NA,TRBV10-2,TRBJ1-6,TGCGCCAGCAGTGAGTCTAAGGGGACGACAGGACAATATAATTCACCCCTCCACTTT,CASSESKGTTGQYNSPLHF
few,15,TRBD1,TRBV6-5,TRBJ1-3,TGTGCCAGCAGTTACTCGGGACAGGGGGCAAACACCATATATTTT,CASSYSGQGANTIYF
NA,13,NA,TRBV7-2,TRBJ2-1,TGTGCCAGCACCCTTCCCCCTAACAATGAGCAGTTCTTC,CASTLPPNNEQFF
NA,15,TRBD2,TRBV6-2/TRBV6-3,TRBJ2-3,TGTGCCAGCAGTTTCACGGGACTAGCGACAGATACGCAGTATTTT,CASSFTGLATDTQYF
NA,16,NA,TRBV6-5,TRBJ1-1,TGTGCCAGCAGTTACTTCGGATACGGGATGAACACTGAAGCTTTCTTT,CASSYFGYGMNTEAFF
few,13,NA,TRBV4-2,TRBJ2-1,TGTGCCAGCAGCCAAGCGGGGTACAATGAGCAGTTCTTC,CASSQAGYNEQFF
NA,17,NA,TRBV4-2,TRBJ2-6,TGTGCCAGCAGCCAAGATCTCGGAGGGTCTGGGGCCAACGTCCTGACTTTC,CASSQDLGGSGANVLTF
NA,14,TRBD1,TRBV7-2,TRBJ1-4,TGTGCCAGCAGCGTACAGGGGAGGCATGAAAAACTGTTTTTT,CASSVQGRHEKLFF
NA,18,TRBD2,TRBV7-2,TRBJ2-4,TGTGCCAGCAGCCCCGGTAGGACTAGCCTTTTAGCCAAAAACATTCAGTACTTC,CASSPGRTSLLAKNIQYF
NA,13,TRBD1,TRBV12-3/TRBV12-4,TRBJ1-5,TGTGCCGCCTCGGACAGGGAAGGACAGCCCCAGCATTTT,CAASDREGQPQHF
NA,15,NA,TRBV9,TRBJ2-5,TGTGCCAGCAGCGTAGGGCTGGGCACACAAGAGACCCAGTACTTC,CASSVGLGTQETQYF
NA,14,TRBD1,TRBV3-1/TRBV3-2,TRBJ1-4,TGTGCCAGCAGCCTGACAGGGGATAATGAAAAACTGTTTTTT,CASSLTGDNEKLFF
NA,14,NA,TRBV7-2,TRBJ2-7,TGTGCCAGCAGCTCCGGCGGCAGCTCCTACGAGCAGTACTTC,CASSSGGSSYEQYF
NA,19,TRBD1,TRBV28,TRBJ1-4,TGTGCCAGCGGAAAAATACAGGGGGCGGGGTATACAACTAATGAAAAACTGTTTTTT,CASGKIQGAGYTTNEKLFF